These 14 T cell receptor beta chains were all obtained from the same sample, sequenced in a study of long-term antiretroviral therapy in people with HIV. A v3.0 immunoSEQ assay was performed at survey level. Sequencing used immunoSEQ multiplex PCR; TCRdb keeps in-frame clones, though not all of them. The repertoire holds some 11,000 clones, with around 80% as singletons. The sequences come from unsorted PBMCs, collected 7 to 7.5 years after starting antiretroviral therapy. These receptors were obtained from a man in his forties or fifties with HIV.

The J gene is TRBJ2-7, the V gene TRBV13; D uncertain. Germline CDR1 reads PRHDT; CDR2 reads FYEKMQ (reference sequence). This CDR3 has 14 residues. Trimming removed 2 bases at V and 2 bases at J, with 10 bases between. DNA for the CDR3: TGTGCCAGCAGCTTATCTGGCAGCACCTACGAGCAGTACTTC. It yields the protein CASSLSGSTYEQYF. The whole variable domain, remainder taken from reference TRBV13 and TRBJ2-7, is AAGVIQSPRHLIKEKRETATLKCYPIPRHDTVYWYQQGPGQDPQFLISFYEKMQSDKGSIPDRFSAQQFSDYHSELNMSSLELGDSALYFCASSLSGSTYEQYFGPGTRLTVT.

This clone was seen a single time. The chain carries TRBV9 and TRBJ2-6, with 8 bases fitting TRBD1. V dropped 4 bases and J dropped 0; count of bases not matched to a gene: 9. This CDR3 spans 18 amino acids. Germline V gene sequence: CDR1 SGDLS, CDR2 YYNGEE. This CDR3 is CASSSRDRFVSGANVLTF. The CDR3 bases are TGTGCCAGCAGCTCCCGGGACAGGTTCGTCTCTGGGGCCAACGTCCTGACTTTC.

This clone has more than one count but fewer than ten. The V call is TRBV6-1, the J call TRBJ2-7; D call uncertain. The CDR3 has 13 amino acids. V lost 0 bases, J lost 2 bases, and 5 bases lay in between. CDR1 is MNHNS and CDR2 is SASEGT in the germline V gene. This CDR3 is CASSEARAYEQYF. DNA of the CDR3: TGTGCCAGCAGTGAAGCCAGAGCCTACGAGCAGTACTTC.

CDR3: CASSLTGHQNTGELFF. In DNA, the CDR3 is TGCGCCAGCAGCTTGACGGGACATCAGAACACCGGGGAGCTGTTTTTT. The J gene is TRBJ2-2, the V gene TRBV5-1, with D possibly being TRBD1 (6 bases). V lost 1 base, J lost 1 base, and 11 bases lay in between. The germline CDR1 and CDR2 sequences are SGHRS and YFSETQ. CDR3 length equals 16 residues.

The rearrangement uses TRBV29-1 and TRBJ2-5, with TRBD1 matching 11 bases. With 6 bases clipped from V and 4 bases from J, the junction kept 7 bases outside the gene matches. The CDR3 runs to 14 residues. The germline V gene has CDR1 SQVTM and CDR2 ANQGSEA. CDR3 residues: CSVGQGVIGETQYF. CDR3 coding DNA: TGCAGCGTGGGACAGGGGGTTATAGGAGAGACCCAGTACTTC.

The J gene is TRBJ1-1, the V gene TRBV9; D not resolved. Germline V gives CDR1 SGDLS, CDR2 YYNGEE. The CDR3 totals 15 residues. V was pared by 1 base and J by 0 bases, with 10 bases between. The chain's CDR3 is CASSVTGEMNTEAFF. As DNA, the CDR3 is TGTGCCAGCAGCGTAACTGGGGAAATGAACACTGAAGCTTTCTTT.

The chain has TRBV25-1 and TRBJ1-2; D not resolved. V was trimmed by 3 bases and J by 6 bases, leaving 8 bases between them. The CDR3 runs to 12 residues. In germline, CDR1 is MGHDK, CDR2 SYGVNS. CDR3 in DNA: TGTGCCAGCAGTGAGCAGGTCGATGGCTACACCTTC. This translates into CASSEQVDGYTF.

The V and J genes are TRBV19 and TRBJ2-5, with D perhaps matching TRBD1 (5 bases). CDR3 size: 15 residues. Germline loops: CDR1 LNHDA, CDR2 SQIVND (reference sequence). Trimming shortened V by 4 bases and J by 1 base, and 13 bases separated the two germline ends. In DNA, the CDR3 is TGTGCCAGTAGTACCCCGACAGAATCCCAAGAGACCCAGTACTTC. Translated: CASSTPTESQETQYF.

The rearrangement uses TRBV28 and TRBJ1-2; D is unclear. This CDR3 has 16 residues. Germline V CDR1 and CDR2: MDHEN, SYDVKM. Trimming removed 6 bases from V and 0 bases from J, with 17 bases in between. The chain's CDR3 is CASRIPWTGTNYGYTF. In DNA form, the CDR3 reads TGTGCCAGCAGGATCCCTTGGACGGGGACTAACTATGGCTACACCTTC.

The CDR3 here is CASSMRIGTGYSYEQYF. DNA of the CDR3: TGTGCCAGTAGTATGCGAATCGGGACAGGATATTCCTACGAGCAGTACTTC. The gene calls are TRBV19 and TRBJ2-7; 8 bases fit TRBD1. Germline CDR1 reads LNHDA; CDR2 reads SQIVND (reference sequence). With 3 bases clipped from V and 1 base from J, the junction kept 11 bases outside the gene matches. The length of the CDR3 is 17 residues.

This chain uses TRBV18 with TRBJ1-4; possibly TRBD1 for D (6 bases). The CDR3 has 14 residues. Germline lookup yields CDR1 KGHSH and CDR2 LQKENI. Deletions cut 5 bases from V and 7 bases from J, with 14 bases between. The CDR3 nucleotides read TGTGCCAGCTCATCAACAGGGATCGGTGAAAAACTGTTTTTT. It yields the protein CASSSTGIGEKLFF. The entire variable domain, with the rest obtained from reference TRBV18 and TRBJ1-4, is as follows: NAGVMQNPRHLVRRRGQEARLRCSPMKGHSHVYWYRQLPEEGLKFMVYLQKENIIDESGMPKERFSAEFPKEGPSILRIQQVVRGDSAAYFCASSSTGIGEKLFFGSGTQLSVL.

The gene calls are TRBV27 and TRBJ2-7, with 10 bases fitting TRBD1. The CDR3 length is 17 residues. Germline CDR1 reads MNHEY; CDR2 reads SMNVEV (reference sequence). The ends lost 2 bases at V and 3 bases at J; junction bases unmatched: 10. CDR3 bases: TGTGCCAGCAGTTTAACCTCGGGACAGGGGCCTTTCTACGAGCAGTACTTC. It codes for CASSLTSGQGPFYEQYF.

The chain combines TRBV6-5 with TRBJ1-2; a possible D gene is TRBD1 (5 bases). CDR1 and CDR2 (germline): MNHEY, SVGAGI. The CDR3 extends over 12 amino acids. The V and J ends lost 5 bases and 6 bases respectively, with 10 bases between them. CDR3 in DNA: TGTGCCAGCAGTGGGGGGATAGATGGCTACACCTTC. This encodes CASSGGIDGYTF.

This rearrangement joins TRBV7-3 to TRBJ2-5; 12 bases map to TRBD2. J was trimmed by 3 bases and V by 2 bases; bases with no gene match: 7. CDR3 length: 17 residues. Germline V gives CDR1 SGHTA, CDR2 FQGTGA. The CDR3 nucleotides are TGTGCCAGCAGCTTATACCCGACTAGCGGGGGTGAAGAGACCCAGTACTTC. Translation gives CASSLYPTSGGEETQYF.